This record concerns one TCR beta chain sequence. 13 Jbeta primers and 60 Vbeta primers were used for the PCR. Clones were sequenced by immunoSEQ multiplex PCR, and TCRdb holds only the in-frame ones, with some missing. The sample carries approximately 140,000 clones, approximately 70% recorded once. The entry originates in a study of cytomegalovirus exposure and HLA in healthy donors. The CDR3 contains 15 residues. Germline V gives CDR1 SQVTM, CDR2 ANQGSEA. V was shortened by 6 bases and J by 4 bases, with 20 bases between the two germline ends. The chain links TRBV29-1 to TRBJ2-3; D possibly corresponds to TRBD1 (5 bases). The receptor was derived from a woman aged 18-29 years in good health and CMV-seronegative. Material: PBMCs. CDR3 in amino acids: CSVLRQTTRADTQYF. The CDR3 DNA reads as TGCAGCGTCTTACGACAGACCACCCGGGCAGATACGCAGTATTTT.